Below, 17 T cell receptor beta chains from the same sample are listed, as sequenced in a study of blood T cells in healthy people across ages. A J-beta primer mix and a sample-barcoded 5' primer were used in a second PCR of roughly 6 to 12 cycles. Via MiXCR, TCRdb re-called the 5' RACE reads, giving one row per CDR3 protein. The sample has approximately 1,100,000 distinct CDR3 sequences, under 55% seen once. Sequenced material: blood. These TCRs come from a woman aged 55 to 70 in good health.

This clonotype was seen a handful of times. This chain uses TRBV11-1 with TRBJ2-1; 11 bases line up with TRBD1. V lost 7 bases to trimming and J lost 5 bases; unmatched junction nucleotides: 7. Germline V gives CDR1 SGHAT, CDR2 FQDESV (reference sequence). The CDR3 is 15 residues long. The CDR3 bases are TGTGCCAGCACCCATCGGACAGGGGGCCACAATGAGCAGTTCTTC. Amino acids: CASTHRTGGHNEQFF.

V usage is TRBV3-1 and J usage is TRBJ2-4; 7 nucleotides agree with TRBD2. The end of the DNA aligns better with TRBJ2-5, so the J call may be wrong. The CDR3 contains 16 residues. Germline loops: CDR1 LGHDT, CDR2 YNNKEL (reference sequence). The CDR3 region is CASNKVTGGSGETQYF. CDR3 coding DNA: TGTGCCAGCAACAAAGTGACTGGCGGGAGCGGTGAGACCCAGTACTTC.

The chain carries TRBV4-3 and TRBJ2-3, with 7 positions matching TRBD1. The CDR3 extends over 17 amino acids. Germline CDR1 LGHNA, CDR2 YSLEER. The V gene end was trimmed by 0 bases and the J gene end by 3 bases; junction bases not matched to a gene: 9. The DNA for the CDR3 is TGCGCCAGCAGCCAAGAAAGGGGGCAGGTGGATACAGATACGCAGTATTTT. It specifies CASSQERGQVDTDTQYF.

This clonotype was seen a few times. The chain joins TRBV27 to TRBJ1-2; 8 bases are shared with TRBD1. Trimming removed 6 bases from V and 5 bases from J; junction bases left unmatched: 11. CDR3 length: 15 residues. Germline V gives CDR1 MNHEY, CDR2 SMNVEV (reference sequence). The chain's CDR3 is CASSSASGTGYGYTF. CDR3 nucleotide sequence: TGTGCCAGCAGCTCTGCTTCCGGGACAGGATATGGCTACACCTTC.

This clonotype was detected a few times. The chain couples TRBV20-1 to TRBJ2-7, with 8 bases that match TRBD1. Germline lookup yields CDR1 DFQATT and CDR2 SNEGSKA (reference sequence). V lost 5 bases and J lost 3; bases outside the gene matches: 12. The CDR3 extends over 15 amino acids. In DNA, the CDR3 is TGCAGTGCTCCCAGGACAGGGAGTACATTCTACGAGCAGTACTTC. Translated, it gives CSAPRTGSTFYEQYF.

The genes are TRBV10-3 and TRBJ1-2; D is unclear. Trimming took off 4 bases at V and 6 bases at J, with 6 bases between the two ends. Germline V gives CDR1 ENHRY, CDR2 SYGVKD. This CDR3 has 11 amino acids. DNA for the CDR3: TGTGCCATCAGTGGGTTTGATGGCTACACCTTC. The encoded protein is CAISGFDGYTF.

The chain has TRBV9 and TRBJ2-5, with D perhaps matching TRBD1 (5 bases). CDR3 length: 15 residues. Trimming left V 0 bases short and J 5 bases short, with 14 bases between. CDR1 and CDR2 (germline): SGDLS, YYNGEE. CDR3 sequence (DNA): TGTGCCAGCAGCGTAGATGGAAGGGGCGATGAGACCCAGTACTTC. Protein: CASSVDGRGDETQYF.

The gene calls are TRBV12-3 or TRBV12-4 and TRBJ2-7; D assignment may be TRBD1 or TRBD2 (6 bases each). V lost 3 bases, J lost 0 bases, and 12 bases lay in between. The CDR3 extends over 15 amino acids. The CDR3 region is CASSFVQGGSYEQYF. The CDR3 DNA follows: TGTGCCAGCAGTTTCGTACAGGGAGGCTCCTACGAGCAGTACTTC.

This clonotype was recorded at least ten times. The chain joins TRBV9 to TRBJ2-5, with 14 bases matching TRBD2. This CDR3 has 16 amino acids. Germline assignment: CDR1 SGDLS and CDR2 YYNGEE. V shed 4 bases, J shed 5 bases, and the junction held 7 bases outside the gene matches. The CDR3 spells CASSSRLAGGMETQYF. CDR3 DNA: TGTGCCAGCAGCTCCCGACTAGCGGGGGGGATGGAGACCCAGTACTTC.

The chain is built from TRBV24-1 and TRBJ2-5, with TRBD1 matching over 9 bases. The germline V gene encodes CDR1 KGHDR and CDR2 SFDVKD. The CDR3 has 15 residues. The ends lost 3 bases at V and 4 bases at J; junction bases unmatched: 5. This CDR3 reads CATSDQGQGRETQYF. The CDR3 DNA follows: TGTGCCACCAGTGATCAGGGACAGGGCCGAGAGACCCAGTACTTC.

J is TRBJ2-1 and V is TRBV4-2; 9 bases agree with TRBD1. CDR1 and CDR2 from the germline V gene are LGHNA and YNFKEQ. V shed 2 bases and J 7 bases; nucleotides not matched to a gene: 15. The CDR3 runs to 18 residues. The CDR3 loop reads CASSQPLIGTGRINEQFF. In DNA, the CDR3 is TGTGCCAGCAGCCAACCCCTTATCGGGACAGGGAGGATAAATGAGCAGTTCTTC.

The V gene is TRBV18, the J gene TRBJ2-3; 13 positions match TRBD2. Germline V gene sequence: CDR1 KGHSH, CDR2 LQKENI. The V segment lost 3 bases and the J segment 4 bases; nucleotides outside the gene matches: 4. CDR3 length equals 16 residues. Here the CDR3 DNA reads TGTGCCAGCTCACCTTCACTAGCGGGAGGGCCAGATACGCAGTATTTT. Amino acids: CASSPSLAGGPDTQYF.

The chain uses TRBV6-6 and TRBJ2-4; 8 nucleotides match TRBD1. The DNA end favors TRBJ2-7, so the J call may be wrong. The CDR3 runs 15 residues. Germline CDR1 is MNHNY and CDR2 is SVGAGI (reference sequence). The chain's CDR3 is CASRGPGQALSEQYF. The DNA of the CDR3 is TGTGCCAGCAGAGGCCCGGGACAGGCACTTAGCGAGCAGTACTTC.

The CDR3 DNA is TGCGCCAGCAGACAGGGGGCTAGGGGGACGAACAATGAGCAGTTCTTC. This sequence encodes CASRQGARGTNNEQFF. V gene TRBV5-1 combines with J gene TRBJ2-1, with 9 nucleotides matching TRBD1. The germline V gene encodes CDR1 SGHRS and CDR2 YFSETQ. There are 16 residues in the CDR3. Trimming at V came to 5 bases and at J to 5 bases, leaving 11 bases not matched to a gene.

V usage is TRBV27 and J usage is TRBJ1-5; D remains ambiguous. The length of the CDR3 is 14 residues. Between the trimmed V and J ends, which lost 3 bases and 4 bases, there was a span of 10 bases. Germline-derived CDR1 and CDR2 are MNHEY and SMNVEV (reference sequence). The DNA of the CDR3 is TGTGCCAGCAGTTTTGGTGGCCGGAATCAGCCCCAGCATTTT. Translation: CASSFGGRNQPQHF.

The count of this clonotype is one. This chain links TRBV11-2 with TRBJ2-3, with D unresolved. CDR1 SGHAT and CDR2 FQNNGV come from the germline V gene. The CDR3 covers 12 residues. Trimming removed 7 bases from V and 6 bases from J, with 11 bases in between. The CDR3 is CASTDPTDTQYF. Here the CDR3 DNA reads TGTGCCAGCACCGACCCTACTGATACGCAGTATTTT.

This clonotype was seen more than once but under ten times. This chain links TRBV20-1 with TRBJ1-1; D uncertain. The CDR3 sequence is 14 residues long. V was clipped by 2 bases and J by 0 bases, with 10 bases between them. Germline values: CDR1 DFQATT, CDR2 SNEGSKA (reference sequence). The CDR3, as DNA: TGCAGTGCTAGACCCCCTTTTATGAACACTGAAGCTTTCTTT. It yields the protein CSARPPFMNTEAFF.